What follows describes a single T cell receptor (beta chain). Its antigen is still unknown. This sample is drawn from a study of T cells after yellow fever vaccination. Via MiXCR, TCRdb re-called the 5' RACE reads, giving one row per CDR3 protein. The sample records 500,000 to 650,000 distinct CDR3 sequences, 12% being singletons. General study results and limits: Clonotypes appearing in both CD4 and CD8 compartments existed, and their share was small. Subsequent booster samples again held most clones from primary vaccination (just under 98% CD4, 85% to 90% CD8).

This TCR came from a man aged 25-45 years who received the YFV17D yellow fever vaccine. The sequencing here drew on PBMCs, taken on the day of the yellow fever booster vaccination.

CDR3 DNA: TGTGCCACCAGCAGAGTGGGTAGGGCCGGGGAGCTGTTTTTT. Protein product: CATSRVGRAGELFF. The chain employs TRBV15 and TRBJ2-2, with D hard to call. V lost 1 base, J lost 6 bases, and 9 bases lay in between. The CDR3 totals 14 residues. CDR1 and CDR2 (germline): LNHNV, YYDKDF (reference sequence).